Each of the 10 T cell receptor beta chains below was sequenced from the same sample in a study of blood T cell repertoires in COVID-19. TCRdb's table, derived via immunoSEQ multiplex PCR, lists solely in-frame clones and lacks some. Of 200,000 to 250,000 clones in the sample, just over 90% were seen once. The sample consisted of PBMCs or T cells enriched from blood (not recorded which). These receptors were obtained from a woman between 18 and 30 years old who had recovered from COVID-19.

The chain is built from TRBV5-5 and TRBJ2-7; unclear D gene. V lost 0 bases and J lost 0, with 13 bases in between. In germline, CDR1 is SGHKS, CDR2 YYEKEE (reference sequence). There are 16 residues in the CDR3. The CDR3 loop reads CASSLAMRFPSYEQYF. CDR3 coding DNA: TGTGCCAGCAGCTTGGCCATGAGGTTTCCCTCCTACGAGCAGTACTTC.

The chain uses TRBV4-2 and TRBJ1-2, with D unresolved. Germline assignment: CDR1 LGHNA and CDR2 YNFKEQ. V was cut by 0 bases and J by 4 bases, with 12 bases left in between. The CDR3 runs 15 residues. This chain's CDR3 is CASSQDAQETYGYTF. The DNA for the CDR3 is TGTGCCAGCAGCCAAGATGCGCAGGAAACCTATGGCTACACCTTC.

The rearrangement uses TRBV4-1 and TRBJ2-2, with 8 nucleotides matching TRBD1. Germline V gene data show CDR1 as MGHRA and CDR2 as YSYEKL. The V gene end was trimmed by 4 bases and the J gene end by 5 bases; junction bases not matched to a gene: 6. This CDR3 has 15 residues. The CDR3 spells CASSPRTGWTGELFF. The CDR3 region has the DNA TGCGCCAGCAGCCCTCGGACAGGGTGGACCGGGGAGCTGTTTTTT.

The chain links TRBV3-1 (or the pseudogene TRBV3-2) to TRBJ1-6; D unclear. Per the germline V gene, CDR1 is LGHDT and CDR2 is YNNKEL (reference sequence). Trimming took 1 base from V and 9 from J, leaving 13 bases between them. This CDR3 spans 15 amino acids. CDR3 nucleotides: TGTGCCAGCAGCCAAGGAACAGTCTCGATTTCACCCCTCCACTTT. Its translation: CASSQGTVSISPLHF.

This clone was counted once. This chain uses TRBV27 with TRBJ2-1, with 13 bases matching TRBD2. The CDR3 sequence is 15 residues long. V lost 5 bases and J lost 7; bases outside the gene matches: 5. Germline V gene data show CDR1 as MNHEY and CDR2 as SMNVEV (reference sequence). CDR3 residues: CASSQGLAGVNEQFF. The DNA of the CDR3 is TGTGCCAGCAGTCAAGGACTAGCGGGGGTAAATGAGCAGTTCTTC.

This rearrangement joins TRBV3-1 (or the pseudogene TRBV3-2) to TRBJ2-1; TRBD2 matches at 10 bases. The CDR3 runs to 18 residues. V was pared by 2 bases and J by 2 bases, with 9 bases of the junction left unmatched. Germline loops: CDR1 LGHDT, CDR2 YNNKEL (reference sequence). The CDR3 DNA follows: TGTGCCAGCAGCCAACCTACTCGGACTAGCGGAGCCTACAATGAGCAGTTCTTC. It specifies CASSQPTRTSGAYNEQFF.

The V call is TRBV14, the J call TRBJ1-1; D might be TRBD1 (6 bases). This CDR3 has 15 amino acids. Trimming shortened V by 3 bases and J by 0 bases, and 11 bases separated the two germline ends. The germline CDR1 and CDR2 sequences are SGHDN and FVKESK. The DNA of the CDR3 is TGTGCCAGCAGCCATACAGGGACTATGAACACTGAAGCTTTCTTT. This encodes CASSHTGTMNTEAFF.

The V and J genes are TRBV28 and TRBJ1-3; tentative D call: TRBD1 (5 bases). V gave up 6 bases and J gave up 0 bases, with 12 bases separating them. Germline CDR1 reads MDHEN; CDR2 reads SYDVKM. CDR3 length equals 15 residues. CDR3 in amino acids: CASRGGGNSGNTIYF. The DNA for the CDR3 is TGTGCCAGCAGGGGCGGGGGGAACTCTGGAAACACCATATATTTT. The whole variable domain, filled in from reference TRBV28 and TRBJ1-3, reads DVKVTQSSRYLVKRTGEKVFLECVQDMDHENMFWYRQDPGLGLRLIYFSYDVKMKEKGDIPEGYSVSREKKERFSLILESASTNQTSMYLCASRGGGNSGNTIYFGEGSWLTVV.

V is TRBV5-1 and J is TRBJ2-1; 10 bases are a match to TRBD2. The V gene end was trimmed by 7 bases and the J gene end by 7 bases; junction bases not matched to a gene: 8. The CDR3 runs to 14 residues. Germline V gene data show CDR1 as SGHRS and CDR2 as YFSETQ. This CDR3 is CASSLAGVRNEQFF. The CDR3 DNA reads as TGCGCCAGCTCCCTAGCGGGAGTACGAAATGAGCAGTTCTTC.

Concerning this clone: The same CDR3 arises from other DNA sequences in this sample as well. The V gene is TRBV7-2, the J gene TRBJ2-1; 11 positions match TRBD2. In germline, CDR1 is SGHTA, CDR2 FQGNSA. With V trimmed by 2 bases and J by 5 bases, 2 bases remained unmatched. The CDR3 sequence is 15 residues long. The CDR3 region has the DNA TGTGCCAGCAGCTTACTAGCGGGGGGCAACAATGAGCAGTTCTTC. Residues: CASSLLAGGNNEQFF.